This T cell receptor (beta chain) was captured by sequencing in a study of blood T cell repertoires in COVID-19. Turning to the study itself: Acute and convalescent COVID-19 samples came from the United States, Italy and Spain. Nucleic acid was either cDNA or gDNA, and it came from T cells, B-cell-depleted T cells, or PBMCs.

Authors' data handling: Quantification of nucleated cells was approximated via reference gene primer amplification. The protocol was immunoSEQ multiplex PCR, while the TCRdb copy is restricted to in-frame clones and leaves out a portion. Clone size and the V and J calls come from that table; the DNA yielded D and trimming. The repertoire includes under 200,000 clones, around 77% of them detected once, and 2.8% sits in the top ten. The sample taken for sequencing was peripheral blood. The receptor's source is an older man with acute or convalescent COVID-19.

The chain's CDR3 is CASSRDRGLREAFF. The CDR3 DNA reads TGTGCCAGCAGCCGTGACAGGGGGCTGAGGGAAGCTTTCTTT. The chain has TRBV11-3 and TRBJ1-1; 10 bases match TRBD1. The CDR3 totals 14 residues. The trim removed 5 bases at V and 8 bases at J, leaving 8 bases unmatched. Germline CDR1 reads SGHNT; CDR2 reads YENEEA.